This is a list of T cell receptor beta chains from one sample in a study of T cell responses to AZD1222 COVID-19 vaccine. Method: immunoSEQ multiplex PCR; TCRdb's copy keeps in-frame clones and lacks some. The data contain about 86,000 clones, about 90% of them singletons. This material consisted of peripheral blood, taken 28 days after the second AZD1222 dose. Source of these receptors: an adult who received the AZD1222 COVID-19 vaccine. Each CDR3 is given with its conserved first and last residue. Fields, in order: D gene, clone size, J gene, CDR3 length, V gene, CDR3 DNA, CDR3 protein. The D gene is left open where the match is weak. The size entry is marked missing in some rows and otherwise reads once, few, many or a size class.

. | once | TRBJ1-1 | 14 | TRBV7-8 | TGTGCCAGCAGCTCTTCAGAGGCTTCTTGGGAAGCTTTCTTT | CASSSSEASWEAFF
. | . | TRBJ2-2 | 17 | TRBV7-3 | TGTGCCAGCAGCTTACTGGCTGCAGGAGTTGGGACCGGGGAGCTGTTTTTT | CASSLLAAGVGTGELFF
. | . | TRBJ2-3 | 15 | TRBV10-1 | TGCGCCAGCAGTGAAGGCGGTTTAGGAAGGGATACGCAGTATTTT | CASSEGGLGRDTQYF
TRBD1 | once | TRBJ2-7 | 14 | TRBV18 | TGTGCCAGCTCACTAAGGACAGGACCATACGAGCAGTACTTC | CASSLRTGPYEQYF
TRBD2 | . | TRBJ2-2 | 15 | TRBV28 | TGTGCCAGCAACACGGCGGGAGAAATCAGCGGGGAGCTGTTTTTT | CASNTAGEISGELFF
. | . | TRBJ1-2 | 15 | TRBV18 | TGTGCCAGCTCACCATCCGGCGGGGGGGACTATGGCTACACCTTC | CASSPSGGGDYGYTF
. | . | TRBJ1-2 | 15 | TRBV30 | TGTGCCTGGAGTTCACGAGGGATCATGGTTTATGGCTACACCTTC | CAWSSRGIMVYGYTF
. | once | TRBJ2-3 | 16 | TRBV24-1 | TGTGCCACCAGCCCCTGGTCGGCAGGACCCACAGATACGCAGTATTTT | CATSPWSAGPTDTQYF
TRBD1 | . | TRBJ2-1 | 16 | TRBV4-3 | TGCGCCAGCAGCCAAGACCCCAGGGGGCTGGGGAATGAGCAGTTCTTC | CASSQDPRGLGNEQFF
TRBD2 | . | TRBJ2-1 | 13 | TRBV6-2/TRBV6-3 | TGTGCCAGCAGTCGTTATAGCGGGTATGAGCAGTTCTTC | CASSRYSGYEQFF
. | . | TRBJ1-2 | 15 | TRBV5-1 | TGCGCCAGCAGCCCCCTCGGCTCTGATAACTATGGCTACACCTTC | CASSPLGSDNYGYTF
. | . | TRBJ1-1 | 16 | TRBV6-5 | TGTGCCAGCAGTTACTCTGGGGGGCTAGCGAACACTGAAGCTTTCTTT | CASSYSGGLANTEAFF
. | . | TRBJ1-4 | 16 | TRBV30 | TGTGCCTGGAGTGCAGACCCGGCTGCAACTAATGAAAAACTGTTTTTT | CAWSADPAATNEKLFF
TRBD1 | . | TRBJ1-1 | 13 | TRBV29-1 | TGCAGCGTCAGGGGACAGGGTGCCTCTGAAGCTTTCTTT | CSVRGQGASEAFF
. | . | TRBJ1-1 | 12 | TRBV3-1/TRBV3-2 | TGTGCCAGCAGCTCGCGGGGCTTGGGGGCTTTCTTT | CASSSRGLGAFF
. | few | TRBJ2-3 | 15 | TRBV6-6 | TGTGCCAGCAGTTACGTCCAGGGCCACACAGATACGCAGTATTTT | CASSYVQGHTDTQYF
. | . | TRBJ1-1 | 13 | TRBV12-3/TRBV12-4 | TGTGCCAGCAGCCCGGCGAGGGGCACTGAAGCTTTCTTT | CASSPARGTEAFF
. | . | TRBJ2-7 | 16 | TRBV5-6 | TGTGCCAGCAGCTTGGAAGGGACACTCCTCATCTACGAGCAGTACTTC | CASSLEGTLLIYEQYF
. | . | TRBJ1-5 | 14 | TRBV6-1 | TGTGCCAGCAGTGAACCGTCTTGGAGGCAGCCCCAGCATTTT | CASSEPSWRQPQHF
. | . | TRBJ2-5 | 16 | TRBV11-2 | TGTGCCAGCAGCTTAGAGGGTATAAGGGCCCAAGAGACCCAGTACTTC | CASSLEGIRAQETQYF
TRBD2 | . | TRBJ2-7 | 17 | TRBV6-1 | TGTGCCAGCAGTGAATACACTAGCGGGAGGGGGACCTACGAGCAGTACTTC | CASSEYTSGRGTYEQYF
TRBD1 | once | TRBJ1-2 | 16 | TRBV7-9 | TGTGCCAGCAGCCGACCAGAAGACAGGGCCATTCGAGGCTACACCTTC | CASSRPEDRAIRGYTF
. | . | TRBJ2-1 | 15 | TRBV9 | TGTGCCAGCAGCCCCGGGGGTAGCTCCTACAATGAGCAGTTCTTC | CASSPGGSSYNEQFF
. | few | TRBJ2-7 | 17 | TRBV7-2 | TGTGCCAGCAGCTTAGGGGGGAGGGGGACAAGCTCCTACGAGCAGTACTTC | CASSLGGRGTSSYEQYF
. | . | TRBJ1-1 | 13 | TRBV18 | TGTGCCAGCTCAGATACAGGGTACACTGAAGCTTTCTTT | CASSDTGYTEAFF
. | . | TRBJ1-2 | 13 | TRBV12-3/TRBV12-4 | TGTGCCAGCAGAAATATCAGGGATGATGGCTACACCTTC | CASRNIRDDGYTF
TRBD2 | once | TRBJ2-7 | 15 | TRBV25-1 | TGTGCCAGCAGTGGCCTACTAGCGGGTAGGGACGAGCAGTACTTC | CASSGLLAGRDEQYF
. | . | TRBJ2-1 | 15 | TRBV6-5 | TGTGCCAGCAGCCTAGACGGATTCTACTACAATGAGCAGTTCTTC | CASSLDGFYYNEQFF
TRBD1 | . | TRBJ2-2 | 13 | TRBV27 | TGTGCCATCCGGGACAGGGTATCCGGGGAGCTGTTTTTT | CAIRDRVSGELFF
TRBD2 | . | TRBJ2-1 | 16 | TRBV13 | TGTGCCAGCAGCTCATCCGGGACTAGCGGGAGGAATGAGCAGTTCTTC | CASSSSGTSGRNEQFF
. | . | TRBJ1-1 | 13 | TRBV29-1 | TGCAGCGTTGAGAGGGGCAGGAACACTGAAGCTTTCTTT | CSVERGRNTEAFF
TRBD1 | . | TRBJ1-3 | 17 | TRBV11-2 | TGTGCCAGCACCCCCCTGACGGGACAGGGGACTGGAAACACCATATATTTT | CASTPLTGQGTGNTIYF
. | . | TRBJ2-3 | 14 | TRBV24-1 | TGTGCCACCAGTGTCGGGGGAGGTACAGATACGCAGTATTTT | CATSVGGGTDTQYF
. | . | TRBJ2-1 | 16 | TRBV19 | TGTGCCAGTAGTATCAGGGGCGGCTTATCCTACAATGAGCAGTTCTTC | CASSIRGGLSYNEQFF
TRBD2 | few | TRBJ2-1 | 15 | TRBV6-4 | TGTGCCAGCAGTGACACTAGCGGCTCCTACAATGAGCAGTTCTTC | CASSDTSGSYNEQFF
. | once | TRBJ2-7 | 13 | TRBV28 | TGTGCCAGCAGCCCCCTCTTGGTCTACGAGCAGTACTTC | CASSPLLVYEQYF
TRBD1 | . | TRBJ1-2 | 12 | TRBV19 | TGTGCCAGTAGTCCGGACAGGGCTGGCTACACCTTC | CASSPDRAGYTF
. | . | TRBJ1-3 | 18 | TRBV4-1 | TGCGCCAGCAGCCAAGCCCCCTCGAGCTACTCCTCTGGAAACACCATATATTTT | CASSQAPSSYSSGNTIYF
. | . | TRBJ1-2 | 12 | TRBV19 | TGTGCCAGTACGGAAGCTAACTATGGCTACACCTTC | CASTEANYGYTF
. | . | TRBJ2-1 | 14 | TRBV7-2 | TGTGCCAGCAGCTATCCTGAGTCCTACAATGAGCAGTTCTTC | CASSYPESYNEQFF
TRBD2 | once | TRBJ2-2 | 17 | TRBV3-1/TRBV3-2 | TGTGCCAGCAGCCACGGCCGAGGGAGGGCGGACACCGGGGAGCTGTTTTTT | CASSHGRGRADTGELFF
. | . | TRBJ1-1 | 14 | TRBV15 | TGTGCCACCAGCAGAGATCTACAATACGGTGAAGCTTTCTTT | CATSRDLQYGEAFF
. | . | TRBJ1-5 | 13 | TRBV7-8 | TGTGCCAGCAGCTTAGTTAAGAATCAGCCCCAGCATTTT | CASSLVKNQPQHF
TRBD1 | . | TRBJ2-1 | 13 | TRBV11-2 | TGTGCCAGCAGCTCCGACAGGGGGAATGAGCAGTTCTTC | CASSSDRGNEQFF
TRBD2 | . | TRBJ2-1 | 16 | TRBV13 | TGTGCCAGCAGCTCCCGTGATAGCGGGAGGCCACGGGAGCAGTTCTTC | CASSSRDSGRPREQFF
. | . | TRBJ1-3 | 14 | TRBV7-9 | TGTGCCAGCAGCCAAGGACTGACTGGAAACACCATATATTTT | CASSQGLTGNTIYF
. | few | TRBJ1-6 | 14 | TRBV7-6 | TGTGCCAGCAGCTTGACGGATCCTAATTCACCCCTCCACTTT | CASSLTDPNSPLHF
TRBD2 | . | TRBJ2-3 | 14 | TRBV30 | TGTGCCTGTCAGCGGGAGGGCCTCACAGATACGCAGTATTTT | CACQREGLTDTQYF
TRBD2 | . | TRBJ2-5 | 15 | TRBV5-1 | TGCGCCAGCAGCTTGGCCGGGGGGAGGGAAGAGACCCAGTACTTC | CASSLAGGREETQYF
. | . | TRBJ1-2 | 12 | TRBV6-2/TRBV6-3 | TGTGCCAGCAGTTACTCGGGCCATGGCTACACCTTC | CASSYSGHGYTF
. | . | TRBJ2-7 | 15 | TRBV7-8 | TGTGCCAGCAGCTTATCACCGCGAATCTCCTACGAGCAGTACTTC | CASSLSPRISYEQYF
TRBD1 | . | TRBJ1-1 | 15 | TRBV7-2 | TGTGCCAGCAGCCCCCGACAGGGTATGAACACTGAAGCTTTCTTT | CASSPRQGMNTEAFF
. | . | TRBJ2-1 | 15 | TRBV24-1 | TGTGCCACCAGTGAGGTGGGAGGCGGGAACAATGAGCAGTTCTTC | CATSEVGGGNNEQFF
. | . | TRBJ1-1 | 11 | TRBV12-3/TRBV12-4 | TGTGCCAGCAGTTTCGGGACTGAAGCTTTCTTT | CASSFGTEAFF